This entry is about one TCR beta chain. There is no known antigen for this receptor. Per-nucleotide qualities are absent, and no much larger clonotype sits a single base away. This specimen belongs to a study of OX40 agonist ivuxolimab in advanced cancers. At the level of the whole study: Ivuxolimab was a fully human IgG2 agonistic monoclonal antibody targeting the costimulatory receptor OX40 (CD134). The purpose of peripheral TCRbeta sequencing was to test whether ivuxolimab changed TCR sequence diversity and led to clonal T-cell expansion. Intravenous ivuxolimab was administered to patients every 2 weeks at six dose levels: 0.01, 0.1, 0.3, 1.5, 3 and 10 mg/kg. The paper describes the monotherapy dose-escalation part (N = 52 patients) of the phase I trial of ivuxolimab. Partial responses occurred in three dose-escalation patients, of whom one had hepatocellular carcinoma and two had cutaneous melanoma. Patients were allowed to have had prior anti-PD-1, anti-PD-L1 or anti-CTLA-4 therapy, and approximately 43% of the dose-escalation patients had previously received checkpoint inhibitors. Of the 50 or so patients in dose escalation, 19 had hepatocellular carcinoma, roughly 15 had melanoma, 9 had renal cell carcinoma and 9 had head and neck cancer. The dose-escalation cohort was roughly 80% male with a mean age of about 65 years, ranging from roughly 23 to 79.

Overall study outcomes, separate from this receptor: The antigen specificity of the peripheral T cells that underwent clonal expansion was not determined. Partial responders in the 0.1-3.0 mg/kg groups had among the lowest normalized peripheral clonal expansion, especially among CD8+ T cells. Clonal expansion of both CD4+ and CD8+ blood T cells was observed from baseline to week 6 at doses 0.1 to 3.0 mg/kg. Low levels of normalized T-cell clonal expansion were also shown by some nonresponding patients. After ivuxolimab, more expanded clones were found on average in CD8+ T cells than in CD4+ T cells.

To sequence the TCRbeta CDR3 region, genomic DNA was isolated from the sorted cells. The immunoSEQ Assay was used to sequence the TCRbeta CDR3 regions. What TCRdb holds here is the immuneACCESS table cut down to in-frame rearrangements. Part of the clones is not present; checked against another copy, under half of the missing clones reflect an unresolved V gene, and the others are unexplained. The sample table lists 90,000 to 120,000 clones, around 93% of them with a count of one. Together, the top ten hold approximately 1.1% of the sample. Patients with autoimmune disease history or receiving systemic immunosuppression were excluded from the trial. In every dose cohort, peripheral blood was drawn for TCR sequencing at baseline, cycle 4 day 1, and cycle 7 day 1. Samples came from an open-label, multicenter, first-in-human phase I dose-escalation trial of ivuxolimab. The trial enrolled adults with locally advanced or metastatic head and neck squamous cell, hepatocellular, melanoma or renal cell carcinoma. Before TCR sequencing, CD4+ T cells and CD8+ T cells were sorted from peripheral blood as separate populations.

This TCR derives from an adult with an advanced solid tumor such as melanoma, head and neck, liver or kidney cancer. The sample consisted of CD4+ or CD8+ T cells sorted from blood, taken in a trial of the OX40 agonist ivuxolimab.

The CDR3 has the sequence CASSMSSAKAFF. The base sequence is TGTGCCAGTAGTATGTCTTCAGCGAAAGCTTTCTTT. The rearranged chain carries TRBV19 and TRBJ1-1; too little of a D gene remains to name it. The CDR3 runs 12 amino acids, cysteine and phenylalanine included. CDR3 DNA only is kept here, 36 bases in frame from base 1. V loses 3 bases of germline sequence and J loses 9 bases, and the interval between the two ends is 11 bases. CDR1 is given as LNHDA and CDR2 as SQIVND, both from the germline V gene (reference sequence).